The next 20 T cell receptor beta chains were all read from a single sample in a study of T cell responses to AZD1222 COVID-19 vaccine (dated by TCRdb to the early 2020s). Libraries were prepared through the immunoSEQ multiplex PCR assay. TCRdb re-hosts the immuneACCESS table, in-frame sequences only. Its copies lack some clones; in the studies checked, an unresolved V gene accounts for under half of them, and the cause for the rest is not known. Recorded for this sample are about 140,000 clones; 90% to 95% of them occurred a single time. Of the sample, 0.85% to 0.95% falls within the top ten clones. Per the publication, the time point label means: baseline before first vaccination. Per the publication, the treatment or condition label means: meningococcal conjugate vaccine given as trial control. The sample here was peripheral blood, taken on day 0 of MenACWY control vaccination. Every receptor here comes from an adult in good health.

The V gene is TRBV12-3 or TRBV12-4, the J gene TRBJ2-7, with D uncertain. The V end was cut by 7 bases, the J end by 3 bases, with 13 bases between. This CDR3 has 13 residues. The CDR3 DNA follows: TGTGCCAGCACCCCTGGCGGAAACTACGAGCAGTACTTC. Translated, it gives CASTPGGNYEQYF.

This chain links TRBV4-3 with TRBJ1-1; D call uncertain. CDR1 and CDR2 (germline): LGHNA, YSLEER. V lost 3 bases, J lost 1 base, and 9 bases lay in between. The CDR3 extends over 14 amino acids. This chain's CDR3 is CASSQATENTEAFF. CDR3 in DNA: TGCGCCAGCAGCCAGGCCACAGAGAACACTGAAGCTTTCTTT.

The genes are TRBV6-5 and TRBJ2-2; 8 nucleotides agree with TRBD1. In germline, CDR1 is MNHEY, CDR2 SVGAGI. CDR3 length: 15 residues. The V and J ends lost 8 bases and 5 bases, in that order; junction bases with no gene match: 10. Here the CDR3 DNA reads TGTGCCAGCGCCCAAGCGGACAGGGAAACCGGGGAGCTGTTTTTT. The encoded protein is CASAQADRETGELFF.

This chain uses TRBV29-1 with TRBJ2-1, with 12 positions matching TRBD1. The CDR3 totals 16 residues. V was clipped by 5 bases and J by 7 bases; unmatched bases: 12. Germline values: CDR1 SQVTM, CDR2 ANQGSEA. CDR3 nucleotides: TGCAGCGTTTCACCCCGGGACAGGGGGCATGTAAATGAGCAGTTCTTC. Translated: CSVSPRDRGHVNEQFF.

Only one count was recorded for this clone. The J gene is TRBJ1-4, the V gene TRBV5-1; D unresolved. This CDR3 is 14 amino acids long. Trimming removed 4 bases at V and 10 bases at J, with 17 bases between. Looked up from germline, CDR1 is SGHRS and CDR2 is YFSETQ. The CDR3 loop is CASSPGWDEGKLFF. The CDR3, as DNA: TGCGCCAGCAGCCCAGGATGGGATGAAGGAAAACTGTTTTTT.

This clone occurred once. The V call is TRBV11-2, the J call TRBJ2-7; a possible D gene is TRBD2 (5 bases). CDR3 length equals 14 residues. The V end lost 1 base, the J end lost 6 bases, and 13 bases lay between the germline ends. Germline V gives CDR1 SGHAT, CDR2 FQNNGV. This chain's CDR3 is CASSLGRTAVEQYF. The CDR3 nucleotides read TGTGCCAGCAGCTTAGGGAGGACTGCCGTCGAGCAGTACTTC.

V is TRBV19 and J is TRBJ2-2; D is unclear. Per the germline V gene, CDR1 is LNHDA and CDR2 is SQIVND (reference sequence). Trimming left V 9 bases short and J 4 bases short, with 6 bases between. The CDR3 totals 11 residues. The CDR3 sequence is CASTSTGELFF. CDR3 DNA sequence: TGTGCCAGCACCTCCACCGGGGAGCTGTTTTTT.

The chain couples TRBV4-3 to TRBJ2-2; D gene uncertain. The CDR3 spans 14 residues. CDR1 and CDR2 from the germline V gene are LGHNA and YSLEER. Trimming stripped 1 base from V and 10 bases from J, with 13 bases between. CDR3 region: CASSQVILAEELFF. The CDR3 region has the DNA TGCGCCAGCAGCCAAGTAATCCTGGCCGAGGAGCTGTTTTTT.

The chain recombines TRBV5-4 with TRBJ1-6; weak D call: TRBD1 (6 bases). The germline V and J ends were trimmed by 6 bases and 6 bases, with 19 bases remaining between them. The CDR3 runs 16 residues. Germline V gene data show CDR1 as SGHNT and CDR2 as YYREEE (reference sequence). Written as DNA, the CDR3 is TGTGCCAGCACCATGGGCGGGGGGCAGGGTAATTCACCCCTCCACTTT. Amino acids: CASTMGGGQGNSPLHF.

V usage is TRBV30 and J usage is TRBJ1-2; D is unclear. The V end lost 1 base, the J end lost 1 base, and 7 bases lay between the germline ends. From germline, CDR1 is GTSNPN and CDR2 SVGIG (reference sequence). This CDR3 spans 13 amino acids. CDR3 in amino acids: CAWSGGYNYGYTF. In DNA form, the CDR3 reads TGTGCCTGGAGTGGTGGCTATAACTATGGCTACACCTTC. Drawing the rest from reference TRBV30 and TRBJ1-2, the complete variable domain is SQTIHQWPATLVQPVGSPLSLECTVEGTSNPNLYWYRQAAGRGLQLLFYSVGIGQISSEVPQNLSASRPQDRQFILSSKKLLLSDSGFYLCAWSGGYNYGYTFGSGTRLTVV.

The gene calls are TRBV7-6 and TRBJ2-1, with 7 bases lining up with TRBD2. The CDR3 covers 15 residues. Germline V gives CDR1 SGHVS, CDR2 FNYEAQ. V shed 5 bases and J 6 bases; nucleotides not matched to a gene: 10. The CDR3 DNA reads TGTGCCAGCAGCCAAGCAGCGGGGTGGGTCAATGAGCAGTTCTTC. Translating it yields CASSQAAGWVNEQFF.

The CDR3 DNA sequence: TGTGCCAGCAGCATAACGGGACTAGCGGATTTCTACGAGCAGTACTTC. It is translated as CASSITGLADFYEQYF. The J gene is TRBJ2-7, the V gene TRBV7-2; 11 positions agree with TRBD2. V was clipped by 5 bases and J by 3 bases; unmatched bases: 9. The CDR3 is 16 residues long. Germline V gene sequence: CDR1 SGHTA, CDR2 FQGNSA.

The J gene is TRBJ2-3, the V gene TRBV7-9; no clear D. There are 14 residues in the CDR3. Trimming removed 2 bases at V and 0 bases at J, with 6 bases between. Per the germline V gene, CDR1 is SEHNR and CDR2 is FQNEAQ (reference sequence). The chain's CDR3 is CASSLTGSTDTQYF. The CDR3 DNA reads as TGTGCCAGCAGCTTAACCGGTAGCACAGATACGCAGTATTTT.

The chain combines TRBV5-1 with TRBJ2-1; D remains unclear. V lost 0 bases and J lost 7, with 11 bases in between. The germline CDR1 and CDR2 sequences are SGHRS and YFSETQ. The CDR3 has 14 residues. The CDR3 reads CASSLDPFGNEQFF. CDR3 DNA sequence: TGCGCCAGCAGCTTGGATCCATTTGGTAATGAGCAGTTCTTC.

This chain joins TRBV9 and TRBJ1-3; D is undetermined. V was pared by 0 bases and J by 0 bases, with 13 bases between. In germline, CDR1 is SGDLS, CDR2 YYNGEE. The length of the CDR3 is 17 residues. The CDR3 DNA reads as TGTGCCAGCAGCGTAGGCAAGGGAACCAGCTCTGGAAACACCATATATTTT. Amino acid sequence: CASSVGKGTSSGNTIYF.

This CDR3 is CASSSRLAEVSGELFF. Here the CDR3 DNA reads TGTGCCAGCAGCTCTAGGCTAGCTGAGGTCTCCGGGGAGCTGTTTTTT. The chain links TRBV7-6 to TRBJ2-2; a possible D gene is TRBD2 (5 bases). Trimming pared 4 bases from V and 6 bases from J, leaving 18 bases between. Germline CDR1 reads SGHVS; CDR2 reads FNYEAQ. The length of the CDR3 is 16 residues.

The chain employs TRBV6-2 or TRBV6-3 and TRBJ2-3; unclear D gene. V was pared by 2 bases and J by 1 base, with 4 bases between. Germline assignment: CDR1 MNHEY and CDR2 SVGEGT. The CDR3 is 13 residues long. This CDR3 is CASSYVGTDTQYF. The CDR3 nucleotides read TGTGCCAGCAGTTACGTAGGCACAGATACGCAGTATTTT.

The table lists this clone with a few counts. The rearrangement links TRBV5-1 to TRBJ2-5, with 8 nucleotides matching TRBD2. After removal of 4 bases from V and 5 bases from J, the junction contained 7 bases not matched to a gene. CDR1 is SGHRS, CDR2 YFSETQ, per germline. This CDR3 comprises 14 residues. The CDR3 sequence: CASSPGTSWETQYF. The CDR3 nucleotides are TGCGCCAGCAGCCCAGGGACTAGTTGGGAGACCCAGTACTTC.

The table lists this clone with a few counts. The gene calls are TRBV15 and TRBJ1-5, with no clear D. The CDR3 is 12 amino acids. The germline CDR1 and CDR2 sequences are LNHNV and YYDKDF (reference sequence). The V end was cut by 1 base, the J end by 6 bases, with 4 bases between. The DNA for the CDR3 is TGTGCCACCAGCAGAGGGGTTCAGCCCCAGCATTTT. Its protein product is CATSRGVQPQHF. The full variable domain, its missing parts supplied by reference TRBV15 and TRBJ1-5, is DAMVIQNPRYQVTQFGKPVTLSCSQTLNHNVMYWYQQKSSQAPKLLFHYYDKDFNNEADTPDNFQSRRPNTSFCFLDIRSPGLGDTAMYLCATSRGVQPQHFGDGTRLSIL.

This chain uses TRBV15 with TRBJ1-3; D gene ambiguous. Per germline, CDR1 LNHNV and CDR2 YYDKDF (reference sequence). V was shortened by 1 base and J by 10 bases, with 8 bases between the two germline ends. The CDR3 has 12 residues. CDR3 amino acids: CATSRAGRTIYF. The CDR3 DNA is TGTGCCACCAGCAGAGCAGGCAGGACCATATATTTT.